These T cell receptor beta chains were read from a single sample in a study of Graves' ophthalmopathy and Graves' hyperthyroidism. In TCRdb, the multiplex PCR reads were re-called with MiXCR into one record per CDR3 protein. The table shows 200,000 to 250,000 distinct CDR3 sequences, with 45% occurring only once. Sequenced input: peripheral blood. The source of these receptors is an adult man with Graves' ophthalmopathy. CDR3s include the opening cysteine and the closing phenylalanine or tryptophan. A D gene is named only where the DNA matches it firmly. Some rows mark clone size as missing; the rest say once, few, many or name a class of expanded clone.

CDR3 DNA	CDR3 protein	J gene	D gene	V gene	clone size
TGTGCCACCAGTGATTTGCAGCAAGGGACCCAGTACTTC	CATSDLQQGTQYF	TRBJ2-5	-	TRBV24-1	once
TGTGCCACTCGGGACAGCTCCTACGAGCAGTACTTC	CATRDSSYEQYF	TRBJ2-7	TRBD1	TRBV10-3	many
TGTGCCAGCAGTCCCACGTGGGCCGGTCGCCCTGAGGGCTACACCTTC	CASSPTWAGRPEGYTF	TRBJ1-2	-	TRBV27	few
TGTGCCAGCAGCGTAGGAGGGACCGAACCCTATGGCTACACCTTC	CASSVGGTEPYGYTF	TRBJ1-2	-	TRBV9	-
TGCAGTGAGCGGGGCCTGAACACTGAAGCTTTCTTT	CSERGLNTEAFF	TRBJ1-1	-	TRBV20-1	few
TGTGCCAGCAGCTTGGCTACTGAAGCTTTCTTT	CASSLATEAFF	TRBJ1-1	-	TRBV5-5	-
TGTGCCAGCAGTGACAGGGATCCCCACGTCCTGACTTTC	CASSDRDPHVLTF	TRBJ2-6	-	TRBV2	-
TGTGCCAGCATCCTCTCCCAGGGAAACACCATATATTTT	CASILSQGNTIYF	TRBJ1-3	-	TRBV7-9	-
TGTGCCAGCAGCTCCTACCAACTTAGCGGGATACTCCCCGGGGAGCTGTTTTTT	CASSSYQLSGILPGELFF	TRBJ2-2	TRBD2	TRBV5-1	-
TGTGCCAGTAGTATGGAAGACAGGGGAAGCCAGCCCCAGCATTTT	CASSMEDRGSQPQHF	TRBJ1-5	TRBD1	TRBV19	few
TGTGCCAGCAGTGAAGCGCGGCGGATAAAGTACTTC	CASSEARRIKYF	TRBJ2-7	-	TRBV10-3	-
TGTGCCAGCAGTTACCCGGGGGGGCATCAATCCTACGAGCAGTACTTC	CASSYPGGHQSYEQYF	TRBJ2-7	TRBD2	TRBV7-3	-
TGTGCCAGCAGCTCCGACCCGCGGGAGCCTAACTATGGCTACACCTTC	CASSSDPREPNYGYTF	TRBJ1-2	-	TRBV2	-
TGTGCCAGCGGGGGAGGCAACGCAATTCAAGAGACCCAGTACTTC	CASGGGNAIQETQYF	TRBJ2-5	-	TRBV2	-